A single sample gave rise to the 12 T cell receptor beta chains below, sequenced in a study of blood T cell repertoires in COVID-19. Assay used: immunoSEQ multiplex PCR; TCRdb lists only in-frame clones, some missing. Here the sample spans around 220,000 clones, 70% to 90% being singletons. Material for sequencing was peripheral blood. The receptors shown here come from a woman older than 75 with acute or convalescent COVID-19.

The chain uses TRBV7-2 and TRBJ1-1; D is uncertain. Germline CDR1 reads SGHTA; CDR2 reads FQGNSA. The length of the CDR3 is 15 residues. Trimming stripped 5 bases from V and 3 bases from J, with 16 bases between. The CDR3 is CASSPDRQAYTEAFF. In nucleotides, the CDR3 is TGTGCCAGCAGCCCCGACCGCCAGGCGTACACTGAAGCTTTCTTT.

The chain joins TRBV10-3 to TRBJ2-5; 9 bases match TRBD1. The V gene's germline CDR1 is ENHRY and CDR2 SYGVKD. The CDR3 is 13 amino acids. V lost 10 bases to trimming and J lost 5 bases; unmatched junction nucleotides: 8. The chain's CDR3 is CASLGQGMETQYF. In DNA form, the CDR3 reads TGTGCCAGCCTAGGACAGGGGATGGAGACCCAGTACTTC.

There are a few counts of this clone. The chain has TRBV18 and TRBJ2-4, with D maybe TRBD1 (7 bases). Deletions cut 6 bases from V and 0 bases from J, with 12 bases between. CDR1 is KGHSH and CDR2 is LQKENI in the germline V gene. The CDR3 totals 15 residues. The CDR3 coding sequence is TGTGCCAGCTCCCGCAGGGGGGAAGCCAAAAACATTCAGTACTTC. This sequence encodes CASSRRGEAKNIQYF.

The chain combines TRBV30 with TRBJ1-1; perhaps TRBD1 as D (6 bases). Germline V gene sequence: CDR1 GTSNPN, CDR2 SVGIG (reference sequence). Trimming removed 0 bases from V and 8 bases from J, with 13 bases in between. CDR3 length: 13 residues. CDR3 sequence (DNA): TGTGCCTGGAGTGTTACAGGGTATCGAGAAGCTTTCTTT. Translated: CAWSVTGYREAFF. The entire variable domain, with the rest obtained from reference TRBV30 and TRBJ1-1, is as follows: SQTIHQWPATLVQPVGSPLSLECTVEGTSNPNLYWYRQAAGRGLQLLFYSVGIGQISSEVPQNLSASRPQDRQFILSSKKLLLSDSGFYLCAWSVTGYREAFFGQGTRLTVV.

This rearrangement joins TRBV9 to TRBJ2-1; D is unresolved. The length of the CDR3 is 14 residues. Germline V CDR1 and CDR2: SGDLS, YYNGEE. V lost 3 bases and J lost 3, with 10 bases in between. The DNA of the CDR3 is TGTGCCAGCAGCGCCCCCCCCGGCTACAATGAGCAGTTCTTC. Translating gives CASSAPPGYNEQFF.

This rearrangement joins TRBV16 to TRBJ1-2; 11 nucleotides align to TRBD1. Germline V gene data show CDR1 as KGHSY and CDR2 as FQNENV. The ends lost 2 bases at V and 6 bases at J; junction bases unmatched: 5. The CDR3 contains 15 residues. The CDR3 protein is CASSQRPGQGDGYTF. The CDR3 nucleotides read TGTGCCAGCAGCCAACGGCCGGGACAGGGGGATGGCTACACCTTC.

This clone has more than one count but fewer than ten. This chain connects TRBV29-1 to TRBJ2-3; D is perhaps TRBD1 (6 bases). V was clipped by 6 bases and J by 6 bases, with 19 bases between them. The CDR3 spans 14 residues. Per germline, CDR1 SQVTM and CDR2 ANQGSEA. The CDR3 region has the DNA TGCAGCGTCGGTTGGGACACCCAGGTGGATACGCAGTATTTT. It is translated as CSVGWDTQVDTQYF.

This chain uses TRBV6-6 with TRBJ2-3; the match to TRBD2 covers 9 bases. Looked up from germline, CDR1 is MNHNY and CDR2 is SVGAGI (reference sequence). With 6 bases clipped from V and 9 bases from J, the junction kept 10 bases outside the gene matches. The CDR3 length is 14 residues. CDR3: CASRAAGGSGTQYF. The CDR3 DNA sequence: TGTGCCAGCAGGGCAGCGGGGGGAAGTGGGACGCAGTATTTT.

The V call is TRBV6-6, the J call TRBJ2-4; D may be TRBD2 (5 bases). Trimming took 4 bases from V and 2 from J, leaving 9 bases between them. The length of the CDR3 is 14 residues. Germline V gives CDR1 MNHNY, CDR2 SVGAGI (reference sequence). The CDR3 nucleotides are TGTGCCAGCAGTTCCCCGGGATCCAAAAACATTCAGTACTTC. Amino acid sequence: CASSSPGSKNIQYF.

This chain connects TRBV7-8 to TRBJ1-2; no definite D call. With 1 base removed from V and 6 bases from J, the gap between germline ends came to 12 bases. Germline-derived CDR1 and CDR2 are SGHVS and FQNEAQ. This CDR3 is built from 14 residues. DNA for the CDR3: TGTGCCAGCAGCTTAGAGAGGGATAGTAATGGCTACACCTTC. Translation gives CASSLERDSNGYTF.

This rearrangement joins TRBV7-2 to TRBJ1-5, with 7 bases aligning to TRBD1. This CDR3 spans 16 amino acids. The germline CDR1 and CDR2 sequences are SGHTA and FQGNSA. V was pared by 1 base and J by 7 bases, with 10 bases of the junction left unmatched. This CDR3 is CASSLDTGARDQPQHF. The CDR3 DNA reads TGTGCCAGCAGCTTAGATACAGGGGCCCGGGACCAGCCCCAGCATTTT.

This sequence joins TRBV11-3 and TRBJ1-2, with 8 bases identical to TRBD1. After removal of 1 base from V and 6 bases from J, the junction contained 10 bases not matched to a gene. This CDR3 spans 16 amino acids. Per germline, CDR1 SGHNT and CDR2 YENEEA. CDR3 protein: CASSLGGQGARDGYTF. The CDR3 DNA reads TGTGCCAGCAGCTTAGGGGGCCAGGGGGCAAGGGATGGCTACACCTTC.